This TCR beta chain is drawn from a study of cytomegalovirus exposure and HLA in healthy donors. From germline, CDR1 is SGHTA and CDR2 FQGNSA. V was clipped by 1 base and J by 8 bases, with 3 bases between them. There are 11 residues in the CDR3. The PCR employed 60 Vbeta primers together with 13 Jbeta primers. Repertoires were generated with immunoSEQ multiplex PCR, while TCRdb's copy carries only in-frame clones and drops some. The sample lists roughly 120,000 clones; about 76% were seen once. Material for sequencing was PBMCs. The genes are TRBV7-2 and TRBJ2-1, with no clear D. This sequence originates from a man between 25 and 39 years old in good health and CMV-seropositive. DNA for the CDR3: TGTGCCAGCAGCTTAGTAGATGAGCAGTTCTTC. This gives the protein CASSLVDEQFF.